This passage covers 28 T cell receptor beta chains from one sample sequenced in a study of blood T cell repertoires in COVID-19. Here immunoSEQ multiplex PCR was the method, and the copy in TCRdb shows in-frame clones only, minus some. The table has over 300,000 clones, 80% to 90% seen once; the top ten hold around 9.3%. What was sequenced was PBMCs or T cells enriched from blood (not recorded which). The receptors here all came from a woman aged 18-29 years who had recovered from COVID-19.

V usage is TRBV28 and J usage is TRBJ1-1, with a weak D call TRBD1 (6 bases). The V and J ends lost 5 bases and 1 base respectively, with 17 bases between them. The CDR3 loop spans 16 amino acids. Germline lookup yields CDR1 MDHEN and CDR2 SYDVKM. Here the CDR3 DNA reads TGTGCCAGCAGTCCAACAGGCAGGGGCCAGAACACTGAAGCTTTCTTT. Translated, it gives CASSPTGRGQNTEAFF.

This clone was seen more than once but under ten times. Other DNA sequences in the same sample also yield this CDR3. This chain joins TRBV19 and TRBJ1-5; TRBD1 aligns across 10 bases. With V trimmed by 5 bases and J by 2 bases, 0 bases remained unmatched. This CDR3 comprises 14 residues. Germline lookup yields CDR1 LNHDA and CDR2 SQIVND (reference sequence). Here the CDR3 DNA reads TGTGCCAGTAGTGGGACAGGGGGCAATCAGCCCCAGCATTTT. Protein: CASSGTGGNQPQHF.

The chain combines TRBV7-6 with TRBJ2-2; tentatively, D is TRBD1 or TRBD2 (9 bases each). Germline CDR1 SGHVS, CDR2 FNYEAQ. The CDR3 runs to 20 residues. Trimming left V 5 bases short and J 6 bases short, with 31 bases between. CDR3 residues: CASSPGQGRDGGRAAGELFF. The CDR3 DNA reads TGTGCCAGCAGCCCCGGACAGGGGCGGGACGGCGGGAGGGCCGCCGGGGAGCTGTTTTTT.

This rearrangement joins TRBV5-1 to TRBJ2-5; D unclear. The CDR3 is 16 amino acids. V gave up 1 base and J gave up 2 bases, with 15 bases separating them. Germline-derived CDR1 and CDR2 are SGHRS and YFSETQ. The CDR3 region is CASSLLGLAIQETQYF. DNA of the CDR3: TGCGCCAGCAGCTTGCTTGGCCTCGCCATTCAAGAGACCCAGTACTTC.

This clone was picked up one time. This chain joins TRBV19 and TRBJ2-7, with no clear D. The CDR3 extends over 12 amino acids. The germline V and J ends were trimmed by 3 bases and 4 bases, with 7 bases remaining between them. Germline V gives CDR1 LNHDA, CDR2 SQIVND (reference sequence). The CDR3, as DNA: TGTGCCAGTAGTATGCCCGGGTACGAGCAGTACTTC. Amino acid sequence: CASSMPGYEQYF.

The chain carries TRBV11-2 and TRBJ1-5; D remains unclear. Germline CDR1 reads SGHAT; CDR2 reads FQNNGV. Trimming removed 1 base from V and 11 bases from J, with 15 bases in between. CDR3 length: 14 amino acids. The CDR3 spells CASSLGPLPEAQHF. CDR3 nucleotides: TGTGCCAGCAGCTTAGGACCCCTCCCCGAGGCCCAGCATTTT.

The chain employs TRBV5-1 and TRBJ1-2; 9 nucleotides line up with TRBD1. The germline CDR1 and CDR2 sequences are SGHRS and YFSETQ. V gave up 2 bases and J gave up 8 bases; unmatched junction bases: 10. The CDR3 has 15 residues. CDR3 DNA sequence: TGCGCCAGCAGCTTAACCGAACAGGGGGCGCAGGGCTACACCTTC. This gives the protein CASSLTEQGAQGYTF.

The V gene is TRBV10-1, the J gene TRBJ2-3, with 9 bases matching TRBD2. This CDR3 is built from 17 residues. V dropped 2 bases and J dropped 2; count of bases not matched to a gene: 8. Germline lookup yields CDR1 WNHNN and CDR2 SYGVQD (reference sequence). CDR3 sequence reads: CASSESLAGSNTDTQYF. Here the CDR3 DNA reads TGCGCCAGCAGTGAGAGCCTAGCGGGGTCCAACACAGATACGCAGTATTTT.

This clone was counted only a few times. The rearrangement uses TRBV5-5 and TRBJ1-1; TRBD1 might be the D (5 bases). Trimming shortened V by 5 bases and J by 0 bases, and 20 bases separated the two germline ends. This CDR3 has 17 amino acids. The germline V gene has CDR1 SGHKS and CDR2 YYEKEE (reference sequence). The CDR3 coding sequence is TGTGCCAGCAGTTCTTGGGGGGTTCGGGGAATGAACACTGAAGCTTTCTTT. Its translation: CASSSWGVRGMNTEAFF.

The chain is built from TRBV6-5 and TRBJ1-2; no clear D gene. Germline V CDR1 and CDR2: MNHEY, SVGAGI. Trimming pared 2 bases from V and 4 bases from J, leaving 11 bases between. This CDR3 has 14 amino acids. The CDR3 here is CASSYGQNGYGYTF. In nucleotides, the CDR3 is TGTGCCAGCAGTTACGGTCAGAATGGCTATGGCTACACCTTC.

V and J are TRBV28 and TRBJ1-6; 8 nucleotides align to TRBD1. The J segment lost 7 bases and the V segment lost 7 bases, leaving 9 bases of the junction unmatched. The CDR3 extends over 15 amino acids. From germline, CDR1 is MDHEN and CDR2 SYDVKM. The CDR3 DNA is TGTGCCAGCACCAACAGGGGGGTCGGGAATTCACCCCTCCACTTT. Translation: CASTNRGVGNSPLHF.

The gene calls are TRBV27 and TRBJ1-2; possible D gene TRBD1, 5 bases. Germline V gene lookup returns CDR1 MNHEY and CDR2 SMNVEV (reference sequence). Between the trimmed V and J ends, which lost 6 bases and 4 bases, there was a span of 12 bases. The CDR3 is 13 residues long. This chain's CDR3 is CASSPGLGYGYTF. CDR3 nucleotide sequence: TGTGCCAGCAGCCCAGGGCTGGGCTATGGCTACACCTTC.

The rearrangement links TRBV18 to TRBJ2-7; D is unresolved. The CDR3 spans 15 residues. Germline V gives CDR1 KGHSH, CDR2 LQKENI. V lost 3 bases and J 0 bases, leaving 12 bases between the germline ends. The CDR3 reads CASSPLAVASYEQYF. Written as DNA, the CDR3 is TGTGCCAGCTCACCGTTGGCAGTAGCCTCCTACGAGCAGTACTTC.

The V call is TRBV28, the J call TRBJ1-4; D call uncertain. The V gene lost 5 bases and the J gene lost 0 bases, with 10 bases spanning the gap. CDR1 and CDR2 (germline): MDHEN, SYDVKM. The CDR3 length is 15 residues. DNA of the CDR3: TGTGCCAGCAGTCCCACGGGGTCAACTAATGAAAAACTGTTTTTT. This gives the protein CASSPTGSTNEKLFF.

This clone was seen once. The V gene is TRBV6-1, the J gene TRBJ2-2, with a possible D match to TRBD2 (5 bases). Looked up from germline, CDR1 is MNHNS and CDR2 is SASEGT. The CDR3 length is 16 residues. The V end was cut by 0 bases, the J end by 0 bases, with 8 bases between. The CDR3 sequence is CASSEALGANTGELFF. The CDR3 DNA is TGTGCCAGCAGTGAAGCGCTCGGGGCGAACACCGGGGAGCTGTTTTTT.

The sample holds a few counts of this clone. The chain is built from TRBV5-6 and TRBJ1-1; no clear D gene. CDR3 size: 15 residues. The V end lost 1 base, the J end lost 0 bases, and 10 bases lay between the germline ends. CDR1 and CDR2 from the germline V gene are SGHDT and YYEEEE. The CDR3 DNA sequence: TGTGCCAGCAGCTTGTCCGCGGGGATGAACACTGAAGCTTTCTTT. It translates to CASSLSAGMNTEAFF.

The chain links TRBV5-4 to TRBJ1-2; D might be TRBD1 (5 bases). Trimming shortened V by 1 base and J by 4 bases, and 8 bases separated the two germline ends. The CDR3 totals 13 residues. Per the germline V gene, CDR1 is SGHNT and CDR2 is YYREEE (reference sequence). CDR3 coding DNA: TGTGCCAGCAGCTTGAGGGGCAGCTATGGCTACACCTTC. Translating gives CASSLRGSYGYTF.

The genes are TRBV24-1 and TRBJ2-3, with 9 bases fitting TRBD1. CDR1 and CDR2 (germline): KGHDR, SFDVKD. After removal of 4 bases from V and 3 bases from J, the junction contained 4 bases not matched to a gene. The CDR3 loop spans 15 amino acids. CDR3 residues: CATSESGTGTDTQYF. In nucleotides, the CDR3 is TGTGCCACCAGTGAATCCGGGACAGGGACAGATACGCAGTATTTT.

The DNA of the CDR3 is TGTGCCAGCAGCCTAACAGGATCAACTAATGAAAAACTGTTTTTT. Encoded protein: CASSLTGSTNEKLFF. The genes are TRBV7-2 and TRBJ1-4; possibly TRBD1 for D (5 bases). The CDR3 is 15 residues long. CDR1 is SGHTA and CDR2 is FQGNSA in the germline V gene. V was shortened by 5 bases and J by 0 bases, with 10 bases between the two germline ends.

The table lists this clone with a few counts. The rearrangement joins TRBV7-3 to TRBJ2-5, with 8 bases fitting TRBD2. V trimming: 5 bases; J trimming: 7 bases; junction bases outside the gene matches: 6. CDR3 size: 13 residues. Germline CDR1 is SGHTA and CDR2 is FQGTGA. The CDR3: CASSVQREWTQYF. For the CDR3, the DNA is TGTGCCAGCAGCGTCCAGCGGGAGTGGACCCAGTACTTC.

The CDR3 nucleotides are TGTGCCAGTAGCCCTTCGCCGGGTAGCGGGGTCCTCAGCTCCTACAATGAGCAGTTCTTC. This translates into CASSPSPGSGVLSSYNEQFF. The V and J genes are TRBV19 and TRBJ2-1; 8 bases agree with TRBD2. The V segment lost 6 bases and the J segment 0 bases; nucleotides outside the gene matches: 19. Germline CDR1 and CDR2: LNHDA and SQIVND (reference sequence). The CDR3 runs to 20 residues.

This chain joins TRBV28 and TRBJ1-2; tentative D call: TRBD1 (5 bases). Per germline, CDR1 MDHEN and CDR2 SYDVKM. V was shortened by 8 bases and J by 6 bases, with 13 bases between the two germline ends. CDR3 length: 12 amino acids. The DNA for the CDR3 is TGTGCCAGCTCTAAAGCGGGGGATGGCTACACCTTC. Translation gives CASSKAGDGYTF.

This clone is a singleton in its sample. The V call is TRBV4-1, the J call TRBJ1-2; 7 bases match TRBD1. CDR3 length: 18 amino acids. V dropped 3 bases and J dropped 0; count of bases not matched to a gene: 13. CDR1 is MGHRA and CDR2 is YSYEKL in the germline V gene. CDR3 bases: TGCGCCAGCAGCCACCAAAGCCCTAGACAGGGAACTAACTATGGCTACACCTTC. Its protein is CASSHQSPRQGTNYGYTF.

This sequence joins TRBV19 and TRBJ2-7; D is perhaps TRBD1 (6 bases). Germline lookup yields CDR1 LNHDA and CDR2 SQIVND (reference sequence). The ends were cut back, 11 bases at V and 3 bases at J, with 20 bases in the middle. The CDR3 runs to 14 residues. The CDR3 region has the DNA TGTGCCGAATCGGGGTACAGGGTATTCTACGAGCAGTACTTC. As protein: CAESGYRVFYEQYF.

The chain links TRBV5-1 to TRBJ1-5, with D unresolved. The CDR3 is 15 residues long. Germline assignment: CDR1 SGHRS and CDR2 YFSETQ. V was shortened by 0 bases and J by 7 bases, with 14 bases between the two germline ends. Here the CDR3 DNA reads TGCGCCAGCAGCTTGGAAGGAGGAGATCACCAGCCCCAGCATTTT. Its translation is CASSLEGGDHQPQHF.

The chain couples TRBV4-1 to TRBJ1-1; D perhaps matches TRBD1 (5 bases). Germline CDR1 and CDR2: MGHRA and YSYEKL. The CDR3 sequence is 13 residues long. V gave up 6 bases and J gave up 3 bases, with 11 bases separating them. CDR3 DNA sequence: TGCGCCAGCAGGGGGCAGGAAGACACTGAAGCTTTCTTT. Translation: CASRGQEDTEAFF.

This clone occurred a few times. The chain recombines TRBV6-1 with TRBJ2-3; 8 bases align to TRBD1. The CDR3 extends over 15 amino acids. The germline V gene has CDR1 MNHNS and CDR2 SASEGT. V lost 2 bases to trimming and J lost 4 bases; unmatched junction nucleotides: 5. The chain's CDR3 is CASSENLQGADTQYF. For the CDR3, the DNA is TGTGCCAGCAGTGAAAATCTACAGGGGGCAGATACGCAGTATTTT.

CDR3 bases: TGTGCCAGCAGCTTAAATCCTACTTCTCTCAACTATGGCTACACCTTC. Translating gives CASSLNPTSLNYGYTF. The V call is TRBV7-3, the J call TRBJ1-2; D remains ambiguous. The CDR3 is made up of 16 amino acids. Germline V gene sequence: CDR1 SGHTA, CDR2 FQGTGA. V gave up 1 base and J gave up 2 bases, with 14 bases separating them.